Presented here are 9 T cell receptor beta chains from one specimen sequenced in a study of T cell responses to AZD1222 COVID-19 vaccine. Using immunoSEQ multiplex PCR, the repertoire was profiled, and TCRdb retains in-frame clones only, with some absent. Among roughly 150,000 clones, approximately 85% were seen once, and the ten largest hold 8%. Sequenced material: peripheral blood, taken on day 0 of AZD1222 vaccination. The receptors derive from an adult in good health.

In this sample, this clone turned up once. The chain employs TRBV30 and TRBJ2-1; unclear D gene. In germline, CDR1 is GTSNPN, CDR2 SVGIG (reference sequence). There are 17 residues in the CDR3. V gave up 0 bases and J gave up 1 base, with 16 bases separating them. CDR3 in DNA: TGTGCCTGGAGTGTCGAGTTTGCTTCGAGTTCCTACAATGAGCAGTTCTTC. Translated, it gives CAWSVEFASSSYNEQFF.

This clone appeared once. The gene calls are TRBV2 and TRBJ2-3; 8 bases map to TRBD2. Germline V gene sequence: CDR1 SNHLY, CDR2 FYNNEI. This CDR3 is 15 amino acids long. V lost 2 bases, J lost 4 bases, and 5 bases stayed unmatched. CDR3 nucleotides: TGTGCCAGCAGTGAACTAGCGGGCGGGGCAGATACGCAGTATTTT. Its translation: CASSELAGGADTQYF.

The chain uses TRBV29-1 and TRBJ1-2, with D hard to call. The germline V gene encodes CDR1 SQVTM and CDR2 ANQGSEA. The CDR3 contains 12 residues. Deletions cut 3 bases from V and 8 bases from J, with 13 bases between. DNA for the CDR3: TGCAGCGTTGATATGACGGCCGGGGGCTACACCTTC. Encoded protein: CSVDMTAGGYTF.

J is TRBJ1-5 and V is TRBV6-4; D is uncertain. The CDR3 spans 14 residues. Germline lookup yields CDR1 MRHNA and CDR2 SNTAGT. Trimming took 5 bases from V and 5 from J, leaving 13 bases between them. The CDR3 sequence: CASSFRESYQPQHF. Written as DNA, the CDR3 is TGTGCCAGCAGTTTCAGAGAGAGTTATCAGCCCCAGCATTTT.

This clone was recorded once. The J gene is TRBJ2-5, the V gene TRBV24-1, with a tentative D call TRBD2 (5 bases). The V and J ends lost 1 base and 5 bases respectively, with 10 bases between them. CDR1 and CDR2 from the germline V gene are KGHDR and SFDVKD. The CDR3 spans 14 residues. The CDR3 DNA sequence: TGTGCCACCAGTGATTTCCCGGGAAGGGAGACCCAGTACTTC. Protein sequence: CATSDFPGRETQYF.

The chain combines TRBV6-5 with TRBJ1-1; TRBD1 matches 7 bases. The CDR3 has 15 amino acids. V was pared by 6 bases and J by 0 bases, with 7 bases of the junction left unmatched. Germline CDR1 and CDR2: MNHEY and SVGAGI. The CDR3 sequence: CASRRQGEMNTEAFF. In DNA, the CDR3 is TGTGCCAGCAGAAGACAGGGCGAAATGAACACTGAAGCTTTCTTT.

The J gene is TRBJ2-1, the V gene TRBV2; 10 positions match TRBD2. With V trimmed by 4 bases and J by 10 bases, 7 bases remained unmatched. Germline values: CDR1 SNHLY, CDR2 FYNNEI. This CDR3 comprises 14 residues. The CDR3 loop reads CASSGRTSGGEQFF. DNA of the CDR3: TGTGCCAGCAGTGGACGGACTAGCGGAGGGGAGCAGTTCTTC.

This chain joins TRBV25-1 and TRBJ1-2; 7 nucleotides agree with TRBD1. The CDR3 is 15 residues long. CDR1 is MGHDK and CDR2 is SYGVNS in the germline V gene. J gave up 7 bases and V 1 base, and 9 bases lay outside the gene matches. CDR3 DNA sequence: TGTGCCAGCAGTGAATTTGAGGGGGCCCTAGGTGGCTACACCTTC. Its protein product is CASSEFEGALGGYTF.

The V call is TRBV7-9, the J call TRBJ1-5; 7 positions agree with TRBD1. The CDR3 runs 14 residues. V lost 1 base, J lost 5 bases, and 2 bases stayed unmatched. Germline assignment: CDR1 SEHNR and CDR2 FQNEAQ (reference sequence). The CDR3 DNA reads TGTGCCAGCAGCTTAGAGGGGGCGGATCAGCCCCAGCATTTT. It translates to CASSLEGADQPQHF.